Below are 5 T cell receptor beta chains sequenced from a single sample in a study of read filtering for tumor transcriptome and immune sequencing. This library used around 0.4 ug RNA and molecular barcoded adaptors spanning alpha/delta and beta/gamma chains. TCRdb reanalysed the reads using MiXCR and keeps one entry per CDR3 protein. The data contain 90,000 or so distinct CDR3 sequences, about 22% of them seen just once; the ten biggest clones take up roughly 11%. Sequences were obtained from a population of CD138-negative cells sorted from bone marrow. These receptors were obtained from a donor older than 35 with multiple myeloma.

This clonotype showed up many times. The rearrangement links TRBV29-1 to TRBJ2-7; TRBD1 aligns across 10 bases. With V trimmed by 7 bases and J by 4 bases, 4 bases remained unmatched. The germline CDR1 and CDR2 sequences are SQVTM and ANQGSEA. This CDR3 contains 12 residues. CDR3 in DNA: TGCAGCGCCGGACAGGGGGTTTACGAGCAGTACTTC. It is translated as CSAGQGVYEQYF.

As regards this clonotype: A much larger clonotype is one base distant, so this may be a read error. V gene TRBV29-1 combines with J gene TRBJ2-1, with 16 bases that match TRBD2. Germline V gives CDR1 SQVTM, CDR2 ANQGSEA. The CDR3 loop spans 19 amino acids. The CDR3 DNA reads TGCAGCGTTGTATTAGGGACTAGCGGGGGGGCCAGCTCCCACAATGAGCAGTTCTTC. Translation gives CSVVLGTSGGASSHNEQFF.

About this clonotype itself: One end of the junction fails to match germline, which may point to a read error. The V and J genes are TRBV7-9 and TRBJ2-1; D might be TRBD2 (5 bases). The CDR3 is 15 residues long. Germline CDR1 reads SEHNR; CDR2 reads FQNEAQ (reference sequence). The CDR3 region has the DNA TGTGCCAGCAGCTTAGGGTCGGACTCCTACAATGAACAGTTCTTC. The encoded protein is CASSLGSDSYNEQFF.

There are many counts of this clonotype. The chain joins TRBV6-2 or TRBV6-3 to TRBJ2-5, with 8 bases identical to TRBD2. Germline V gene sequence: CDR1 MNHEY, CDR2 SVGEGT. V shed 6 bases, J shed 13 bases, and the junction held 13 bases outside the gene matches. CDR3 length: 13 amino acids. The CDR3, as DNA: TGTGCCAGCAGGATCGGGACTAGGGGGGTGTGGTACTTC. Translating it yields CASRIGTRGVWYF.

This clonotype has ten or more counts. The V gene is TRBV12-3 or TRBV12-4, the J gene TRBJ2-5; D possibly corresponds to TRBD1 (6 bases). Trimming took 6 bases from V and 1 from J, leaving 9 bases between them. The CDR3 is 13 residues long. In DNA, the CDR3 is TGTGCCAGCAGCTCGACAGGCCAAGAGACCCAGTACTTC. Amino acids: CASSSTGQETQYF.